Given below is one T cell receptor beta chain in context. Antigen specificity is unknown. V trimming: 4 bases; J trimming: 7 bases; junction bases outside the gene matches: 14. CDR3 length: 16 amino acids. Germline V gene data show CDR1 as GTSNPN and CDR2 as SVGIG (reference sequence). This specimen comes from a study of PD-1 blockade in classical Hodgkin lymphoma. Findings of the study overall: Prior to therapy, complete responders displayed diversity much like that of newly diagnosed patients. Excluded were patients who started nivolumab under 1 year after ASCT, a group that had lower diversity.

Sequenced by immunoSEQ multiplex PCR; TCRdb stores in-frame clones only, minus some. In the table there are roughly 2,500 clones, about 86% of which are singletons. Each patient experienced a relapse that followed autologous stem cell transplantation, and brentuximab vedotin exposure varied. CD4+ T cells were purified from thawed PBMCs by negative selection. Sequenced material: CD4+ T cells from blood, taken at baseline. The chain links TRBV30 to TRBJ2-1, with 9 bases that match TRBD2. The sequence was collected from a human donor with classical Hodgkin lymphoma. The CDR3 protein is CAWIVGEASGVNEQFF. CDR3 sequence (DNA): TGTGCCTGGATAGTCGGAGAGGCTAGCGGGGTAAATGAGCAGTTCTTC.